Listed below are T cell receptor beta chains from one sample, sequenced in a study of T cell responses to AZD1222 COVID-19 vaccine. Repertoires were generated with immunoSEQ multiplex PCR, while TCRdb's copy carries only in-frame clones and drops some. The sample holds more than 90,000 clones, 90% seen once. Source: peripheral blood, taken on day 0 of AZD1222 vaccination. The receptors derive from an adult in good health. The conserved cysteine and the conserved F or W are not part of the CDR3 here. The D gene is left open where the match is weak.

CDR3 protein: ASSSGGGTGELF
D gene: TRBD2
V gene: TRBV3-1/TRBV3-2

CDR3 protein: AWSSSSTGELF
D gene: .
V gene: TRBV30

CDR3 protein: ASSGEWFQPQH
D gene: .
V gene: TRBV12-3/TRBV12-4

CDR3 protein: ASSPRRMNTEAF
D gene: .
V gene: TRBV5-6

CDR3 protein: SASSQGNNEQF
D gene: .
V gene: TRBV20-1

CDR3 protein: ASSQEPTGSPLH
D gene: .
V gene: TRBV3-1/TRBV3-2

CDR3 protein: AISETPDPIY
D gene: .
V gene: TRBV10-3

CDR3 protein: ATSAATGVETEAF
D gene: .
V gene: TRBV24-1

CDR3 protein: SASPSDGTDTQY
D gene: .
V gene: TRBV20-1

CDR3 protein: ASSEVRAGAHEQY
D gene: TRBD2
V gene: TRBV6-1

CDR3 protein: ASSAFGRELF
D gene: .
V gene: TRBV9

CDR3 protein: ATSRDRDRDNGYT
D gene: TRBD1
V gene: TRBV15

CDR3 protein: ASSLEDAETQY
D gene: .
V gene: TRBV5-1

CDR3 protein: SPPPGGTEAF
D gene: .
V gene: TRBV29-1

CDR3 protein: ASSLFARASGGPGELF
D gene: TRBD2
V gene: TRBV28

CDR3 protein: ASSQAPVWDSTYEQY
D gene: TRBD1
V gene: TRBV14

CDR3 protein: ASSQDGIAGGQETQY
D gene: TRBD2
V gene: TRBV3-1/TRBV3-2

CDR3 protein: SASRPSTEAF
D gene: .
V gene: TRBV20-1

CDR3 protein: ASRLLAGSTDTQY
D gene: TRBD2
V gene: TRBV2

CDR3 protein: ASRHRNGATNEKLF
D gene: .
V gene: TRBV19

CDR3 protein: ASSLEDREGNTIY
D gene: TRBD1
V gene: TRBV4-2

CDR3 protein: ASSPPGTPSYEQY
D gene: .
V gene: TRBV7-2

CDR3 protein: ASSSGNTGELF
D gene: .
V gene: TRBV6-5

CDR3 protein: ASSIQAGWSKSPLH
D gene: .
V gene: TRBV19

CDR3 protein: ASSLEAGELF
D gene: .
V gene: TRBV5-1

CDR3 protein: ASSPTTYNEQF
D gene: .
V gene: TRBV3-1/TRBV3-2

CDR3 protein: ATEPNDRATYGYT
D gene: TRBD1
V gene: TRBV24-1

CDR3 protein: ASSSSPGGYT
D gene: .
V gene: TRBV11-1

CDR3 protein: ASSYSASNQPQH
D gene: .
V gene: TRBV6-5

CDR3 protein: ASSYFQYGSYNEQF
D gene: .
V gene: TRBV6-5

CDR3 protein: ASSKSPGIVGSYEQY
D gene: .
V gene: TRBV5-1

CDR3 protein: ASSYEVTGSNSPLH
D gene: .
V gene: TRBV6-5

CDR3 protein: ASSYWTGGDEQY
D gene: TRBD1
V gene: TRBV6-6

CDR3 protein: ASSFTQTGPQETQY
D gene: .
V gene: TRBV5-1

CDR3 protein: ASSEAWDTRETQY
D gene: .
V gene: TRBV2

CDR3 protein: ASSFGPDQPQH
D gene: .
V gene: TRBV5-1

CDR3 protein: ASILDSSSYNEQF
D gene: .
V gene: TRBV5-6

CDR3 protein: ASSWDGNTEAF
D gene: .
V gene: TRBV2

CDR3 protein: ASSSVGTGAWGQY
D gene: .
V gene: TRBV11-2

CDR3 protein: ASSPTSGGAETQY
D gene: TRBD2
V gene: TRBV7-8

CDR3 protein: ASSFDTGTGGGNTEAF
D gene: TRBD1
V gene: TRBV5-4

CDR3 protein: ASSLGVWGLEGEQF
D gene: .
V gene: TRBV5-6

CDR3 protein: SVGIAGEGYGYT
D gene: .
V gene: TRBV29-1

CDR3 protein: ASSLRLAGDYNEQF
D gene: TRBD2
V gene: TRBV5-1

CDR3 protein: ASSLGSGQPQH
D gene: .
V gene: TRBV12-3/TRBV12-4

CDR3 protein: ASRRDSHTEAF
D gene: TRBD1
V gene: TRBV7-9

CDR3 protein: ASSSVSGGDYNEQF
D gene: TRBD2
V gene: TRBV19